Below are 22 T cell receptor beta chains sequenced from a single sample in a study of radiation and T cells in renal cell carcinoma. As for time point: baseline pretreatment blood. Treatment meaning: 15 Gy SBRT to primary tumor, nephrectomy 4 weeks later. Repertoires were generated with immunoSEQ multiplex PCR, while TCRdb's copy carries only in-frame clones and drops some. This sample has 50,000 to 75,000 clones; over 70% occur once, and the top ten carry 7.3%. Source: blood, taken from a patient whose treatment included radiotherapy and nephrectomy. The receptors originated from a man between 60 and 70 years old with renal cell carcinoma.

The rearrangement joins TRBV7-2 to TRBJ1-1; no clear D gene. CDR3 length equals 13 residues. Germline CDR1 SGHTA, CDR2 FQGNSA. The germline V and J ends were trimmed by 1 base and 1 base, with 4 bases remaining between them. Here the CDR3 DNA reads TGTGCCAGCAGCTTAGAAGGGAACACTGAAGCTTTCTTT. It yields the protein CASSLEGNTEAFF. The full variable domain, completed using reference TRBV7-2 and TRBJ1-1, is GAGVSQSPSNKVTEKGKDVELRCDPISGHTALYWYRQSLGQGLEFLIYFQGNSAPDKSGLPSDRFSAERTGGSVSTLTIQRTQQEDSAVYLCASSLEGNTEAFFGQGTRLTVV.

The chain carries TRBV7-8 and TRBJ2-7, with 8 bases matching TRBD1. V was pared by 1 base and J by 1 base, with 0 bases of the junction left unmatched. The CDR3 is made up of 14 amino acids. CDR1 is SGHVS and CDR2 is FQNEAQ in the germline V gene. As DNA, the CDR3 is TGTGCCAGCAGCTTAGGGACAGGGTCCTACGAGCAGTACTTC. Protein: CASSLGTGSYEQYF. Full variable domain (missing parts from reference TRBV7-8 and TRBJ2-7): GAGVSQSPRYKVAKRGQDVALRCDPISGHVSLFWYQQALGQGPEFLTYFQNEAQLDKSGLPSDRFFAERPEGSVSTLKIQRTQQEDSAVYLCASSLGTGSYEQYFGPGTRLTVT.

The rearrangement uses TRBV5-1 and TRBJ2-3; 13 positions match TRBD2. With V trimmed by 4 bases and J by 6 bases, 8 bases remained unmatched. Germline V gives CDR1 SGHRS, CDR2 YFSETQ. The CDR3 loop spans 16 amino acids. CDR3 coding DNA: TGCGCCAGCAGCGACGGACTAGCGGGAGAACGGGATACGCAGTATTTT. This encodes CASSDGLAGERDTQYF.

V gene TRBV12-5 combines with J gene TRBJ2-3; D is unresolved. The CDR3 length is 16 residues. Trimming cost V 4 bases and J 1 base, with 15 bases left between them. The germline V gene encodes CDR1 LGHNT and CDR2 FRNRAP. The CDR3 here is CASGYLAVGRTDTQYF. The CDR3 DNA reads TGTGCTAGTGGTTACCTGGCGGTAGGGCGCACAGATACGCAGTATTTT.

V gene TRBV29-1 combines with J gene TRBJ2-6; D not resolved. The V and J ends lost 4 bases and 4 bases respectively, with 11 bases between them. Germline CDR1 SQVTM, CDR2 ANQGSEA. The CDR3 covers 14 residues. The CDR3 protein is CSVAGETGANVLTF. CDR3 DNA: TGCAGCGTTGCTGGAGAGACGGGGGCCAACGTCCTGACTTTC.

The CDR3 DNA reads TGTGCCAGCAGCTTAGCGCTGAGCGGGGAGCTGTTTTTT. Amino acid sequence: CASSLALSGELFF. The chain combines TRBV7-6 with TRBJ2-2; unclear D gene. V was cut by 0 bases and J by 7 bases, with 6 bases left in between. From germline, CDR1 is SGHVS and CDR2 FNYEAQ. The CDR3 runs 13 residues. Combining the CDR3 with reference TRBV7-6 and TRBJ2-2 gives the whole variable domain GAGVSQSPRYKVTKRGQDVALRCDPISGHVSLYWYRQALGQGPEFLTYFNYEAQQDKSGLPNDRFSAERPEGSISTLTIQRTEQRDSAMYRCASSLALSGELFFGEGSRLTVL.

This clone was seen once. This chain links TRBV7-2 with TRBJ2-3, with TRBD2 as a possible D gene (6 bases). The V end was cut by 5 bases, the J end by 4 bases, with 25 bases between. The CDR3 contains 18 residues. Germline CDR1 SGHTA, CDR2 FQGNSA. For the CDR3, the DNA is TGTGCCAGCAGCCTTGTCGGACCGAGCGGGTCGGGGGCAGATACGCAGTATTTT. Protein sequence: CASSLVGPSGSGADTQYF.

V is TRBV4-2 and J is TRBJ2-3; tentative D call: TRBD2 (5 bases). Germline-derived CDR1 and CDR2 are LGHNA and YNFKEQ. Trimming shortened V by 0 bases and J by 4 bases, and 14 bases separated the two germline ends. This CDR3 region has 16 residues. The CDR3 loop is CASSQDRTSSPDTQYF. In DNA form, the CDR3 reads TGTGCCAGCAGCCAAGATAGAACTAGTTCCCCAGATACGCAGTATTTT.

The chain has TRBV18 and TRBJ2-7; 7 bases are shared with TRBD1. Germline CDR1 KGHSH, CDR2 LQKENI. This CDR3 has 16 residues. V lost 4 bases and J lost 5; bases outside the gene matches: 14. The CDR3 is CASSHRRDSSGDEQYV. CDR3 nucleotide sequence: TGTGCCAGCTCACATCGCCGGGACAGCTCCGGAGACGAGCAGTACGTC.

The rearrangement joins TRBV29-1 to TRBJ2-7; possible D gene TRBD1, 6 bases. Per the germline V gene, CDR1 is SQVTM and CDR2 is ANQGSEA. The CDR3 is made up of 14 amino acids. V was shortened by 0 bases and J by 3 bases, with 12 bases between the two germline ends. DNA of the CDR3: TGCAGCGTTGAAGATCAGGGGACAAGCTACGAGCAGTACTTC. Translating it yields CSVEDQGTSYEQYF.

The chain combines TRBV28 with TRBJ2-7; 7 bases agree with TRBD1. The trim removed 6 bases at V and 1 base at J, leaving 9 bases unmatched. Germline-derived CDR1 and CDR2 are MDHEN and SYDVKM. CDR3 length equals 15 residues. CDR3 bases: TGTGCCAGCAGCACGACAGGGTTTAATTCCTACGAGCAGTACGTC. The encoded protein is CASSTTGFNSYEQYV.

This chain joins TRBV5-1 and TRBJ2-7, with D perhaps TRBD1 (6 bases). CDR1 and CDR2 (germline): SGHRS, YFSETQ. The CDR3 totals 15 residues. V lost 0 bases, J lost 2 bases, and 12 bases lay in between. This CDR3 reads CASSLVWQGPYEQYF. In DNA form, the CDR3 reads TGCGCCAGCAGCTTGGTCTGGCAGGGGCCCTACGAGCAGTACTTC.

The chain is built from TRBV15 and TRBJ2-1; D gene ambiguous. V dropped 0 bases and J dropped 12 bases, with 12 bases sitting between them. There are 13 residues in the CDR3. The germline V gene has CDR1 LNHNV and CDR2 YYDKDF (reference sequence). This CDR3 reads CATSRDRPSGQFF. Here the CDR3 DNA reads TGTGCCACCAGCAGAGATCGACCTTCTGGGCAGTTCTTC.

This rearrangement joins TRBV11-2 to TRBJ2-7; perhaps TRBD1 as D (5 bases). V was trimmed by 1 base and J by 5 bases, leaving 15 bases between them. Germline assignment: CDR1 SGHAT and CDR2 FQNNGV. CDR3 size: 15 residues. The CDR3 reads CASSLAWGLVDEQYF. DNA for the CDR3: TGTGCCAGCAGCTTAGCATGGGGCCTGGTTGACGAGCAGTACTTC. Looking up the rest from reference TRBV11-2 and TRBJ2-7 gives the full variable domain: EAGVAQSPRYKIIEKRQSVAFWCNPISGHATLYWYQQILGQGPKLLIQFQNNGVVDDSQLPKDRFSAERLKGVDSTLKIQPAKLEDSAVYLCASSLAWGLVDEQYFGPGTRLTVT.

The rearrangement links TRBV6-4 to TRBJ2-3; D may be TRBD1 (5 bases). The CDR3 is 15 residues long. V lost 2 bases, J lost 1 base, and 10 bases lay in between. The germline CDR1 and CDR2 sequences are MRHNA and SNTAGT. The DNA of the CDR3 is TGTGCCAGCAGTGACGGGGCCGACGGCACAGATACGCAGTATTTT. Translating it yields CASSDGADGTDTQYF.

The chain couples TRBV7-2 to TRBJ1-5; no clear D. The CDR3 loop spans 14 amino acids. The V end lost 1 base, the J end lost 7 bases, and 11 bases lay between the germline ends. The V gene's germline CDR1 is SGHTA and CDR2 FQGNSA. CDR3 bases: TGTGCCAGCAGCTTAGAGGGAAAGCTACAGCCCCAGCATTTT. Amino acids: CASSLEGKLQPQHF.

The chain couples TRBV19 to TRBJ2-6; 7 bases match TRBD1. V lost 7 bases, J lost 2 bases, and 5 bases stayed unmatched. Germline V gene lookup returns CDR1 LNHDA and CDR2 SQIVND (reference sequence). The CDR3 is 15 amino acids. The chain's CDR3 is CASTRTGAGANVLTF. In DNA form, the CDR3 reads TGTGCCAGTACCCGGACAGGTGCTGGGGCCAACGTCCTGACTTTC.

The chain links TRBV19 to TRBJ2-1; D might be TRBD2 (5 bases). The CDR3 sequence is 14 residues long. Germline lookup yields CDR1 LNHDA and CDR2 SQIVND (reference sequence). V lost 2 bases and J lost 6, with 11 bases in between. DNA for the CDR3: TGTGCCAGTAGTATAAGTCCGGGGTCCAATGAGCAGTTCTTC. Its protein is CASSISPGSNEQFF.

V gene TRBV7-8 combines with J gene TRBJ1-1; 8 positions agree with TRBD1. With 1 base clipped from V and 4 bases from J, the junction kept 2 bases outside the gene matches. Per the germline V gene, CDR1 is SGHVS and CDR2 is FQNEAQ. CDR3 length: 14 amino acids. The CDR3, as DNA: TGTGCCAGCAGCTTAGTGGACAGGGCCACTGAAGCTTTCTTT. This gives the protein CASSLVDRATEAFF.

The chain uses TRBV10-2 and TRBJ1-5; tentative D call: TRBD1 (5 bases). The V gene's germline CDR1 is WSHSY and CDR2 SAAADI. The CDR3 contains 15 residues. V was shortened by 6 bases and J by 4 bases, with 16 bases between the two germline ends. The CDR3 nucleotides read TGCGCCAGCAGCGAAACCGGACAATTTAATCAGCCCCAGCATTTT. It encodes CASSETGQFNQPQHF.

The chain employs TRBV11-3 and TRBJ2-6; 7 bases agree with TRBD1. Germline trimming cut 5 bases from V and 2 bases from J; bases unmatched to any gene: 9. Germline V gene lookup returns CDR1 SGHNT and CDR2 YENEEA. The CDR3 runs to 17 residues. The CDR3 reads CASSQRQGFAGANVLTF. The CDR3 bases are TGTGCCAGCAGCCAGCGACAGGGTTTCGCTGGGGCCAACGTCCTGACTTTC. Full variable domain (missing parts from reference TRBV11-3 and TRBJ2-6): EAGVVQSPRYKIIEKKQPVAFWCNPISGHNTLYWYLQNLGQGPELLIRYENEEAVDDSQLPKDRFSAERLKGVDSTLKIQPAELGDSAVYLCASSQRQGFAGANVLTFGAGSRLTVL.

The gene calls are TRBV5-1 and TRBJ2-5, with 14 bases that match TRBD2. This CDR3 has 16 residues. V gave up 3 bases and J gave up 1 base; unmatched junction bases: 2. The germline V gene has CDR1 SGHRS and CDR2 YFSETQ. In DNA, the CDR3 is TGCGCCAGCAGCTCGGGACTAGCGGGGGCCCAAGAGACCCAGTACTTC. Translating gives CASSSGLAGAQETQYF.